These 27 T cell receptor beta chains were all obtained from the same sample, sequenced in a study of T cells after yellow fever vaccination. MiXCR, run by TCRdb on the 5' RACE reads, gives a single entry per CDR3 protein. Here the sample spans roughly 300,000 distinct CDR3 sequences, roughly 7.5% being singletons. The sample consisted of PBMCs, taken about 41 days after the first yellow fever vaccination. The receptors shown here come from a man younger than 35 who received the YFV17D yellow fever vaccine.

The CDR3 protein is CASTLDSGNTIYF. The CDR3 DNA sequence: TGTGCCAGCACCCTGGACTCTGGAAACACCATATATTTT. The gene calls are TRBV6-2 or TRBV6-3 and TRBJ1-3, with no clear D. CDR3 length equals 13 residues. Trimming took 7 bases from V and 0 from J, leaving 7 bases between them. From germline, CDR1 is MNHEY and CDR2 SVGEGT.

The V gene is TRBV10-3, the J gene TRBJ1-6, with unresolved D. The CDR3 has 16 residues. Deletions cut 5 bases from V and 0 bases from J, with 11 bases between. Germline CDR1 ENHRY, CDR2 SYGVKD. The CDR3, as DNA: TGTGCCATCAGTAGGCAGCAGAGCTCCTATAATTCACCCCTCCACTTT. It specifies CAISRQQSSYNSPLHF.

V and J are TRBV12-3 or TRBV12-4 and TRBJ2-3; tentative D call: TRBD1 (5 bases). The V end lost 3 bases, the J end lost 5 bases, and 15 bases lay between the germline ends. The CDR3 extends over 15 amino acids. Here the CDR3 DNA reads TGTGCCAGCAGTTTGTCCAGGGTTGGTGGAGATACGCAGTATTTT. It is translated as CASSLSRVGGDTQYF.

The chain recombines TRBV4-3 with TRBJ1-5, with 10 bases matching TRBD1. The CDR3 is 18 residues long. The J segment lost 3 bases and the V segment lost 3 bases, leaving 11 bases of the junction unmatched. Germline CDR1 reads LGHNA; CDR2 reads YSLEER. The CDR3 bases are TGCGCCAGCAGCCACGATGGGACAGGGGCCGACTACAATCAGCCCCAGCATTTT. This translates into CASSHDGTGADYNQPQHF.

There are many counts of this clonotype. This chain links TRBV10-3 with TRBJ2-2, with 10 bases fitting TRBD2. The CDR3 spans 15 residues. V trimming: 10 bases; J trimming: 4 bases; junction bases outside the gene matches: 9. In germline, CDR1 is ENHRY, CDR2 SYGVKD. The CDR3 bases are TGTGCCACCCACACTAGCGGGGCGAGCACCGGGGAGCTGTTTTTT. This gives the protein CATHTSGASTGELFF.

This clonotype has only a few counts. This chain links TRBV7-2 with TRBJ1-3, with a tentative D call TRBD1 (5 bases). The CDR3 loop spans 15 amino acids. CDR1 is SGHTA and CDR2 is FQGNSA in the germline V gene. V was clipped by 6 bases and J by 1 base, with 13 bases between them. CDR3: CASSPDRGSGNTIYF. In nucleotides, the CDR3 is TGTGCCAGCAGTCCGGACCGGGGGTCTGGAAACACCATATATTTT.

This clonotype has a handful of counts. This sequence joins TRBV7-9 and TRBJ2-5, with TRBD1 matching over 7 bases. With V trimmed by 0 bases and J by 5 bases, 6 bases remained unmatched. Germline V gives CDR1 SEHNR, CDR2 FQNEAQ (reference sequence). There are 15 residues in the CDR3. DNA for the CDR3: TGTGCCAGCAGCTTAGCCGACAGGGTTAGTGAGACCCAGTACTTC. It codes for CASSLADRVSETQYF.

The chain employs TRBV20-1 and TRBJ2-7; the match to TRBD1 covers 11 bases. The junction had 4 bases not matched to a gene; V was cut back by 4 bases and J by 5 bases. From germline, CDR1 is DFQATT and CDR2 SNEGSKA (reference sequence). The CDR3 runs to 13 residues. This CDR3 reads CSATRTGGHEQYF. The CDR3 coding sequence is TGCAGTGCTACCCGGACAGGGGGCCACGAGCAGTACTTC.

The chain uses TRBV20-1 and TRBJ1-1; D is undetermined. V was cut by 6 bases and J by 1 base, with 12 bases left in between. CDR3 length equals 13 residues. Germline assignment: CDR1 DFQATT and CDR2 SNEGSKA (reference sequence). The CDR3 nucleotides read TGCAGTGCGCCCCTACACCCGAACACTGAAGCTTTCTTT. Protein: CSAPLHPNTEAFF.

This clonotype occurred many times. The V gene is TRBV5-1, the J gene TRBJ2-7, with D hard to call. The CDR3 contains 15 residues. CDR1 and CDR2 (germline): SGHRS, YFSETQ. Trimming shortened V by 3 bases and J by 5 bases, and 18 bases separated the two germline ends. The CDR3: CASSYVSGPGNEQYV. Written as DNA, the CDR3 is TGCGCCAGCAGCTATGTATCCGGGCCTGGGAACGAGCAGTACGTC.

This chain joins TRBV4-2 and TRBJ2-5; 9 bases map to TRBD2. J gave up 5 bases and V 4 bases, and 11 bases lay outside the gene matches. Per germline, CDR1 LGHNA and CDR2 YNFKEQ. The CDR3 extends over 16 amino acids. CDR3: CASSPPRAGGEETQYF. The CDR3 DNA follows: TGTGCCAGCAGCCCCCCCCGCGCGGGGGGGGAGGAGACCCAGTACTTC.

The chain links TRBV15 to TRBJ2-1, with 15 bases that match TRBD2. Germline-derived CDR1 and CDR2 are LNHNV and YYDKDF (reference sequence). J was trimmed by 0 bases and V by 4 bases; bases with no gene match: 4. The CDR3 is 18 residues long. The CDR3 protein is CATSNLGLAGGSYNEQFF. CDR3 bases: TGTGCCACCAGCAACTTGGGACTAGCGGGGGGCTCCTACAATGAGCAGTTCTTC.

In its sample, this clonotype was seen many times. The chain's CDR3 is CASSFSTGQVVGELFF. The CDR3 DNA sequence: TGTGCCAGCAGCTTTTCTACAGGGCAAGTGGTGGGGGAGCTGTTTTTT. The chain carries TRBV5-5 and TRBJ2-2; TRBD1 might be the D (6 bases). V lost 2 bases and J 8 bases, leaving 19 bases between the germline ends. There are 16 residues in the CDR3. Germline V gives CDR1 SGHKS, CDR2 YYEKEE (reference sequence). The full variable domain, completed using reference TRBV5-5 and TRBJ2-2, is DAGVTQSPTHLIKTRGQQVTLRCSPISGHKSVSWYQQVLGQGPQFIFQYYEKEERGRGNFPDRFSARQFPNYSSELNVNALLLGDSALYLCASSFSTGQVVGELFFGEGSRLTVL.

The CDR3 bases are TGTGCCAGCAGCACCCGACACGTCCTGGGGACAGATACGCAGTATTTT. This sequence encodes CASSTRHVLGTDTQYF. This chain uses TRBV7-2 with TRBJ2-3; D uncertain. Germline values: CDR1 SGHTA, CDR2 FQGNSA. Trimming left V 5 bases short and J 3 bases short, with 18 bases between. This CDR3 region has 16 residues.

The CDR3 DNA sequence: TGTGCCAGTAGTTCCCATCCCAGCTCCTACAATGAGCAGTTCTTC. Translating gives CASSSHPSSYNEQFF. The chain has TRBV19 and TRBJ2-1; no reliable D call. This CDR3 spans 15 amino acids. V shed 5 bases and J shed 0 bases, with 11 bases lying between them. Germline values: CDR1 LNHDA, CDR2 SQIVND (reference sequence).

The chain uses TRBV5-1 and TRBJ1-3, with 7 positions matching TRBD1. This CDR3 has 13 residues. Germline values: CDR1 SGHRS, CDR2 YFSETQ. J gave up 4 bases and V 4 bases, and 2 bases lay outside the gene matches. The DNA for the CDR3 is TGCGCCAGCAGCCCGACAGGGGGAAACACCATATATTTT. Translating gives CASSPTGGNTIYF.

The V and J genes are TRBV4-3 and TRBJ1-6; TRBD1 is a possible D gene (5 bases). Germline V CDR1 and CDR2: LGHNA, YSLEER. CDR3 length: 18 amino acids. The V gene lost 1 base and the J gene lost 0 bases, with 13 bases spanning the gap. The CDR3 DNA follows: TGCGCCAGCAGCCAAGGGGGACCTCAGGGCTCCTATAATTCACCCCTCCACTTT. This sequence encodes CASSQGGPQGSYNSPLHF.

This clonotype was observed a few times. The CDR3 bases are TGTGCCAGCAGTGAAGGACAGGGGGCTGACGAAAAACTGTTTTTT. Translation gives CASSEGQGADEKLFF. The V call is TRBV25-1, the J call TRBJ1-4, with 11 bases identical to TRBD1. Germline CDR1 reads MGHDK; CDR2 reads SYGVNS. The J segment lost 8 bases and the V segment lost 2 bases, leaving 4 bases of the junction unmatched. The CDR3 consists of 15 residues. The full variable domain, completed using reference TRBV25-1 and TRBJ1-4, is EADIYQTPRYLVIGTGKKITLECSQTMGHDKMYWYQQDPGMELHLIHYSYGVNSTEKGDLSSESTVSRIRTEHFPLTLESARPSHTSQYLCASSEGQGADEKLFFGSGTQLSVL.

The V call is TRBV29-1, the J call TRBJ2-7, with a possible D match to TRBD2 (5 bases). This CDR3 region has 13 residues. Trimming pared 8 bases from V and 0 bases from J, leaving 14 bases between. CDR1 SQVTM and CDR2 ANQGSEA come from the germline V gene. For the CDR3, the DNA is TGCAGCCCCCCGACGGGAAGCTCCTACGAGCAGTACGTC. Translation: CSPPTGSSYEQYV.

The chain links TRBV23-1 to TRBJ2-7; D is ambiguous. TRBV23-1 falls under the ORF class, with uncertain function. This CDR3 is built from 14 residues. The V gene lost 6 bases and the J gene lost 3 bases, with 15 bases spanning the gap. This CDR3 reads CASSTESRIYEQYV. The DNA of the CDR3 is TGCGCCAGCAGCACAGAGAGCAGAATCTACGAGCAGTACGTC.

This clonotype was seen many times. At one end, the junction sequence differs from germline, possibly due to a read error. The rearrangement joins TRBV7-2 to TRBJ2-1, with 9 bases lining up with TRBD1. The CDR3 extends over 15 amino acids. Germline assignment: CDR1 SGHTA and CDR2 FQGNSA. The CDR3 is CASSLRQGVYDEQFF. The CDR3 DNA follows: TGTGCCAGCAGCTTGAGACAGGGGGTCTACGATGAGCAGTTCTTC.

This clonotype appeared a few times. The J gene is TRBJ1-2, the V gene TRBV5-6, with no clear D. Germline V gene data show CDR1 as SGHDT and CDR2 as YYEEEE. This CDR3 comprises 14 residues. V gave up 0 bases and J gave up 3 bases, with 9 bases separating them. CDR3 amino acids: CASSLGGRYYGYTF. In DNA form, the CDR3 reads TGTGCCAGCAGCTTGGGCGGGAGATACTATGGCTACACCTTC.

The chain is built from TRBV12-3 or TRBV12-4 and TRBJ1-6; no firm D call. The CDR3 has 16 residues. With 1 base removed from V and 7 bases from J, the gap between germline ends came to 14 bases. The CDR3 DNA is TGTGCCAGCAGTTTAGATGCGGGCCATCGAAATTCACCCCTCCACTTT. This sequence encodes CASSLDAGHRNSPLHF.

This clonotype was detected only a few times. The genes are TRBV7-2 and TRBJ2-3; 7 nucleotides line up with TRBD1. Germline loops: CDR1 SGHTA, CDR2 FQGNSA. The J segment lost 7 bases and the V segment lost 5 bases, leaving 9 bases of the junction unmatched. The CDR3 sequence is 14 residues long. This CDR3 reads CASSGRQGRNTQYF. CDR3 nucleotide sequence: TGTGCCAGCAGCGGACGACAGGGTCGGAATACGCAGTATTTT.

This clonotype was observed a few times. The chain recombines TRBV4-1 with TRBJ2-2; tentatively, D is TRBD1 (6 bases). Germline values: CDR1 MGHRA, CDR2 YSYEKL. The CDR3 extends over 15 amino acids. Trimming left V 4 bases short and J 3 bases short, with 12 bases between. The CDR3 region has the DNA TGCGCCAGCAGCCCGGACAGATCCGACACCGGGGAGCTGTTTTTT. It codes for CASSPDRSDTGELFF.

The rearrangement links TRBV18 to TRBJ2-5; D unresolved. This CDR3 comprises 16 residues. V was trimmed by 3 bases and J by 5 bases, leaving 19 bases between them. Per the germline V gene, CDR1 is KGHSH and CDR2 is LQKENI. The CDR3 DNA reads TGTGCCAGCTCACCTGGAAGCACTGCGGTGGACGAGACCCAGTACTTC. Encoded protein: CASSPGSTAVDETQYF. The full variable domain, with the rest looked up from reference TRBV18 and TRBJ2-5, is NAGVMQNPRHLVRRRGQEARLRCSPMKGHSHVYWYRQLPEEGLKFMVYLQKENIIDESGMPKERFSAEFPKEGPSILRIQQVVRGDSAAYFCASSPGSTAVDETQYFGPGTRLLVL.

The V call is TRBV5-1, the J call TRBJ1-1; a possible D gene is TRBD1 (6 bases). Germline V gene sequence: CDR1 SGHRS, CDR2 YFSETQ. The V end lost 6 bases, the J end lost 1 base, and 16 bases lay between the germline ends. CDR3 length equals 15 residues. This CDR3 is CASTGGPGANTEAFF. As DNA, the CDR3 is TGCGCCAGCACGGGGGGGCCAGGGGCGAACACTGAAGCTTTCTTT.